These 17 T cell receptor beta chains were sequenced from one sample in a study of identical twins. TCRdb passed the 5' RACE reads through MiXCR, listing each CDR3 protein once. This sample has roughly 230,000 distinct CDR3 sequences, with about 8.5% found just once. Another study also made use of these data, one on yellow fever vaccine responses in identical twins.

Sequencing was performed on CD8+ T cells sorted from blood. The receptors were sampled from a young woman in good health.

V is TRBV27 and J is TRBJ1-2; D is possibly TRBD1 (5 bases). The CDR3 is 13 amino acids. Trimming removed 6 bases from V and 3 bases from J, with 11 bases in between. Germline CDR1 and CDR2: MNHEY and SMNVEV (reference sequence). The CDR3, as DNA: TGTGCCAGCAGCCGGGACGGATACTATGGCTACACCTTC. Translation: CASSRDGYYGYTF.

This clonotype was recorded many times. The genes are TRBV27 and TRBJ2-1; 11 nucleotides align to TRBD2. Germline CDR1 is MNHEY and CDR2 is SMNVEV (reference sequence). Trimming at V came to 2 bases and at J to 2 bases, leaving 2 bases not matched to a gene. The CDR3 runs to 16 residues. CDR3 protein: CASSLVTSGTYNEQFF. As DNA, the CDR3 is TGTGCCAGCAGTTTAGTGACTAGCGGGACCTACAATGAGCAGTTCTTC.

J is TRBJ1-2 and V is TRBV7-9, with unresolved D. The CDR3 loop spans 14 amino acids. The germline CDR1 and CDR2 sequences are SEHNR and FQNEAQ (reference sequence). Between the trimmed V and J ends, which lost 0 bases and 1 base, there was a span of 6 bases. The DNA for the CDR3 is TGTGCCAGCAGCTTAGCCCACCTTAACTATGGCTACACCTTC. Translation gives CASSLAHLNYGYTF.

Ten or more counts support this clonotype. The J gene is TRBJ1-1, the V gene TRBV7-2, with D tentatively TRBD1 (6 bases). V shed 0 bases and J shed 1 base, with 9 bases lying between them. The CDR3 runs to 15 residues. The germline gives CDR1 SGHTA, CDR2 FQGNSA. The CDR3 nucleotides read TGTGCCAGCAGCTTAGCTGGGACACAGAACACTGAAGCTTTCTTT. As protein: CASSLAGTQNTEAFF.

The chain uses TRBV7-2 and TRBJ2-7; 13 bases fit TRBD2. The CDR3 loop spans 16 amino acids. Looked up from germline, CDR1 is SGHTA and CDR2 is FQGNSA. The ends lost 2 bases at V and 5 bases at J; junction bases unmatched: 6. CDR3 sequence: CASSLFGLAGDNEQYF. DNA for the CDR3: TGTGCCAGCAGCTTATTCGGACTAGCGGGGGACAACGAGCAGTACTTC.

The chain combines TRBV12-3 or TRBV12-4 with TRBJ2-2, with D perhaps being TRBD1 or TRBD2 (5 bases each). V lost 5 bases, J lost 4 bases, and 17 bases lay in between. The CDR3 has 16 residues. For the CDR3, the DNA is TGTGCCAGCAGTCCCGGGACGCTCGAAAGCACCGGGGAGCTGTTTTTT. This gives the protein CASSPGTLESTGELFF.

J is TRBJ2-7 and V is TRBV29-1, with D hard to call. Per germline, CDR1 SQVTM and CDR2 ANQGSEA. The CDR3 consists of 14 residues. Trimming took 2 bases from V and 2 from J, leaving 13 bases between them. The CDR3 sequence: CSVELRKPTYEQYF. In DNA, the CDR3 is TGCAGCGTTGAATTACGGAAACCGACCTACGAGCAGTACTTC.

This clonotype was picked up many times. This chain links TRBV7-9 with TRBJ2-7; D unclear. CDR1 and CDR2 (germline): SEHNR, FQNEAQ (reference sequence). Trimming cost V 5 bases and J 5 bases, with 16 bases left between them. The CDR3 loop spans 14 amino acids. This chain's CDR3 is CASSTDTDNNEQYF. CDR3 in DNA: TGTGCCAGCAGCACCGACACCGACAACAACGAGCAGTACTTC.

This clonotype was observed at least ten times. V and J are TRBV9 and TRBJ2-5, with D perhaps TRBD2 (5 bases). Germline-derived CDR1 and CDR2 are SGDLS and YYNGEE. The CDR3 length is 15 residues. With 0 bases removed from V and 4 bases from J, the gap between germline ends came to 13 bases. Here the CDR3 reads CASSVEPGIPETQYF. In DNA, the CDR3 is TGTGCCAGCAGCGTAGAGCCCGGGATTCCAGAGACCCAGTACTTC.

V gene TRBV27 combines with J gene TRBJ2-7; weak D call: TRBD2 (5 bases). V gave up 6 bases and J gave up 4 bases, with 13 bases separating them. CDR1 MNHEY and CDR2 SMNVEV come from the germline V gene (reference sequence). This CDR3 has 13 residues. CDR3 coding DNA: TGTGCCAGCAGGGCGACCGGGAATTACGAGCAGTACTTC. Translated, it gives CASRATGNYEQYF.

The V call is TRBV28, the J call TRBJ2-6, with a possible D match to TRBD2 (5 bases). This CDR3 contains 15 residues. The germline V and J ends were trimmed by 5 bases and 3 bases, with 11 bases remaining between them. In germline, CDR1 is MDHEN, CDR2 SYDVKM. CDR3 sequence reads: CASSQDEGGANVLTF. CDR3 in DNA: TGTGCCAGCAGTCAAGACGAGGGTGGGGCCAACGTCCTGACTTTC.

Comments on this clonotype: Germline and junction disagree at one end, which may indicate a read error. This chain connects TRBV12-3 or TRBV12-4 to TRBJ2-1; 8 positions agree with TRBD2. This CDR3 has 18 amino acids. Here the CDR3 DNA reads TGTGCCCGCAGTCTACAATATCCTCGGACTAGCCTGGGTACTGAGCAGTTCTTC. It is translated as CARSLQYPRTSLGTEQFF.

The sample holds a few counts of this clonotype. V gene TRBV11-2 combines with J gene TRBJ2-7, with D tentatively TRBD1 (6 bases). The CDR3 totals 15 residues. Trimming removed 1 base at V and 3 bases at J, with 13 bases between. Per germline, CDR1 SGHAT and CDR2 FQNNGV. The CDR3 sequence: CASSLVLGQNYEQYF. Written as DNA, the CDR3 is TGTGCCAGCAGCTTAGTTCTGGGACAAAACTACGAGCAGTACTTC.

This clonotype has ten or more counts. The chain carries TRBV6-2 or TRBV6-3 and TRBJ2-3; 8 bases line up with TRBD2. Trimming took 5 bases from V and 3 from J; bases not matched to a gene: 13. Germline V gene lookup returns CDR1 MNHEY and CDR2 SVGEGT. The CDR3 has 17 amino acids. CDR3 coding DNA: TGTGCCAGCAGTCCCTCACCGGGAGCGGGGGTTACAGATACGCAGTATTTT. It specifies CASSPSPGAGVTDTQYF.

The chain couples TRBV6-2 or TRBV6-3 to TRBJ2-7; D could derive from TRBD1 or TRBD2 (5 bases each). CDR1 and CDR2 (germline): MNHEY, SVGEGT. The CDR3 contains 15 residues. V lost 0 bases and J lost 6, with 15 bases in between. The CDR3 loop reads CASSYSGQGPIEQYF. DNA of the CDR3: TGTGCCAGCAGTTACTCGGGGCAGGGACCTATCGAGCAGTACTTC.

In this sample, this clonotype turned up many times. The CDR3 spells CASSVGQSYEQYF. In DNA, the CDR3 is TGTGCCAGCAGCGTGGGACAAAGCTACGAGCAGTACTTC. The chain is built from TRBV7-8 and TRBJ2-7; possibly TRBD1 for D (6 bases). Trimming cost V 5 bases and J 3 bases, with 11 bases left between them. CDR3 size: 13 residues. The germline CDR1 and CDR2 sequences are SGHVS and FQNEAQ.

The genes are TRBV27 and TRBJ1-4, with unresolved D. Between the trimmed V and J ends, which lost 5 bases and 8 bases, there was a span of 12 bases. The CDR3 is 13 amino acids. CDR1 and CDR2 from the germline V gene are MNHEY and SMNVEV (reference sequence). DNA of the CDR3: TGTGCCAGCAGTCGGATCCCCACAGAAAAACTGTTTTTT. It codes for CASSRIPTEKLFF.